This section outlines one T cell receptor (beta chain) sequence together with its context. V gave up 6 bases and J gave up 4 bases; unmatched junction bases: 5. The V gene's germline CDR1 is ENHRY and CDR2 SYGVKD. This CDR3 region has 13 residues. The record originates from a study of OX40 agonist ivuxolimab in advanced cancers. Study in general: An anti-OX40 (CD134) antibody with agonistic activity, ivuxolimab, was administered to patients. Dose-escalation patients had hepatocellular carcinoma, melanoma, renal cell or head and neck cancer. Three patients, one with hepatocellular carcinoma and two with cutaneous melanoma, achieved partial responses.

Profiled with immunoSEQ multiplex PCR; TCRdb holds only in-frame clones, not every one. This sample yields about 68,000 clones, of which roughly 84% are seen a single time; roughly 0.74% belongs to the top ten. Sample: CD4+ or CD8+ T cells sorted from blood, taken in a trial of the OX40 agonist ivuxolimab. The chain carries TRBV10-3 and TRBJ1-1, with 7 bases that match TRBD1. This receptor was obtained from an adult with an advanced solid tumor such as melanoma, head and neck, liver or kidney cancer. CDR3 sequence reads: CAISRQGGTEAFF. Here the CDR3 DNA reads TGTGCCATCAGCCGACAGGGAGGCACTGAAGCTTTCTTT.